The rows below give T cell receptor beta chains drawn from one sample of a study of T cells in Graves' hyperthyroidism and ophthalmopathy. Each CDR3 protein is one row after TCRdb ran MiXCR on the multiplex PCR reads. The data hold more than 550,000 distinct CDR3 sequences, with roughly 45% observed a single time. The sequencing input was peripheral blood or thyroid tissue (not recorded which). The receptors shown here come from an adult man with Graves' disease, either hyperthyroidism or ophthalmopathy (not recorded which). Both conserved end residues are part of each CDR3. A D gene is named only where the DNA matches it firmly. Some rows mark clone size as missing; the rest say once, few, many or name a class of expanded clone.

d_call,j_call,v_call,clone_size,cdr3_nt,cdr3_aa
TRBD1,TRBJ2-5,TRBV7-2,NA,TGTGCCAGCAGCTCCGGACAGGGGGGAAGAGAGACCCAGTACTTC,CASSSGQGGRETQYF
TRBD1,TRBJ1-6,TRBV2,few,TGTGCCAGCAGCTCCCAGACAGGGGTGTTTTCACCCCTCCACTTT,CASSSQTGVFSPLHF
NA,TRBJ2-5,TRBV4-1,few,TGCGCCAGCAGCCCCCCTATGCGAGGGTCGTTGGTGGAGACCCAGTACTTC,CASSPPMRGSLVETQYF
NA,TRBJ2-7,TRBV7-9,NA,TGTGCCAGCAGCTTAGGGTCCCTCAGGGAGTTCGGCTACGAGCAGTACTTC,CASSLGSLREFGYEQYF
TRBD1,TRBJ1-1,TRBV9,many,TGTGCCAGCAGCGCGACAGGGGGCAAAGGCGCTGAAGCTTTCTTT,CASSATGGKGAEAFF
NA,TRBJ2-5,TRBV19,few,TGTGCCAGTAGTATAGGAGGCAGGCAAGAGACCCAGTACTTC,CASSIGGRQETQYF
TRBD2,TRBJ2-5,TRBV20-1,NA,TGCAGCGGTACTAGCGGGGGGCCCCAGCACCAAGAGACCCAGTACTTC,CSGTSGGPQHQETQYF
NA,TRBJ2-6,TRBV7-6,many,TGTGCCAGCAGCTCCCCAGGGCCAGGGGCCAACGTCCTGACTTTC,CASSSPGPGANVLTF
NA,TRBJ1-1,TRBV6-1,once,TGTGCCAGCAGTAGGGTGATATCAGATACTGAAGCTTTCTTT,CASSRVISDTEAFF
TRBD1,TRBJ1-2,TRBV15,many,TGTGCCACCAGCAGACAGACAGGGGGCAGCTATGGCTACACCTTC,CATSRQTGGSYGYTF
TRBD1,TRBJ1-2,TRBV12-3/TRBV12-4,many,TGTGCCAGCAGTGTAACGGGCAGGGGGCTGTATGGCTACACCTTC,CASSVTGRGLYGYTF
NA,TRBJ2-7,TRBV29-1,many,TGCAGCGTTGTCGGAGGCGAGCAGTACTTC,CSVVGGEQYF
NA,TRBJ1-6,TRBV29-1,many,TGCAGCGTTCTCGACAGCTCAAATTCACCCCTCCACTTT,CSVLDSSNSPLHF
TRBD1,TRBJ1-2,TRBV7-8,NA,TGTGCCAGCACCGACCAGACAGGGGATCGGTATGGCTACACCTTC,CASTDQTGDRYGYTF
NA,TRBJ2-7,TRBV25-1,NA,TGTGCCAGCAGTGAAAAGGCGGGCCTAAGCTACGAGCAGTACTTC,CASSEKAGLSYEQYF